The 15 T cell receptor beta chains reported below all come from one sample, sequenced in a study of blood T cell repertoires in COVID-19. The data were produced by immunoSEQ multiplex PCR, yet TCRdb's version contains in-frame clones alone and is incomplete. The sample has 300,000 or so clones, 90% seen once. Sample: PBMCs or T cells enriched from blood (not recorded which). These receptors were obtained from a man between 60 and 75 years old who had recovered from COVID-19.

V is TRBV25-1 and J is TRBJ1-2; no definite D call. Deletions cut 6 bases from V and 0 bases from J, with 20 bases between. The CDR3 length is 17 residues. Per the germline V gene, CDR1 is MGHDK and CDR2 is SYGVNS. As DNA, the CDR3 is TGTGCCAGCAGGGGAGCGGTTGGGAACAGAGCTAACTATGGCTACACCTTC. Translating it yields CASRGAVGNRANYGYTF.

This clone occurred a few times. This chain uses TRBV6-5 with TRBJ1-4, with a possible D match to TRBD1 (5 bases). Trimming removed 2 bases at V and 5 bases at J, with 9 bases between. From germline, CDR1 is MNHEY and CDR2 SVGAGI. The CDR3 runs to 14 residues. DNA for the CDR3: TGTGCCAGCAGTTACCGGGGGGGAAATGAAAAACTGTTTTTT. Amino acid sequence: CASSYRGGNEKLFF.

This sequence joins TRBV2 and TRBJ2-7; 9 bases align to TRBD2. V was clipped by 8 bases and J by 11 bases; unmatched bases: 13. CDR3 length: 13 residues. Germline V gives CDR1 SNHLY, CDR2 FYNNEI. The CDR3: CASGSLRAGGKYF. CDR3 coding DNA: TGTGCCAGCGGGTCCTTACGGGCGGGGGGGAAGTACTTC.

This clone appeared a few times. The V and J genes are TRBV5-5 and TRBJ2-5; 7 bases map to TRBD1. Germline V gene data show CDR1 as SGHKS and CDR2 as YYEKEE (reference sequence). With V trimmed by 6 bases and J by 2 bases, 10 bases remained unmatched. This CDR3 contains 15 residues. CDR3 nucleotide sequence: TGTGCCAGCAACCCACGGACAGGCGGTCAAGAGACCCAGTACTTC. Protein: CASNPRTGGQETQYF.

This chain connects TRBV28 to TRBJ1-3; D may be TRBD1 (6 bases). The germline V gene encodes CDR1 MDHEN and CDR2 SYDVKM. V was clipped by 2 bases and J by 0 bases, with 8 bases between them. This CDR3 is built from 15 residues. Here the CDR3 DNA reads TGTGCCAGCAGTTTAATGGGACACTCTGGAAACACCATATATTTT. Its translation: CASSLMGHSGNTIYF. The whole variable domain, remainder taken from reference TRBV28 and TRBJ1-3, is DVKVTQSSRYLVKRTGEKVFLECVQDMDHENMFWYRQDPGLGLRLIYFSYDVKMKEKGDIPEGYSVSREKKERFSLILESASTNQTSMYLCASSLMGHSGNTIYFGEGSWLTVV.

V and J are TRBV27 and TRBJ2-3; D possibly corresponds to TRBD1 (6 bases). The V and J ends lost 5 bases and 3 bases respectively, with 24 bases between them. Germline V gene sequence: CDR1 MNHEY, CDR2 SMNVEV (reference sequence). There are 18 residues in the CDR3. This chain's CDR3 is CASSTPTRTGFFTDTQYF. The CDR3 coding sequence is TGTGCCAGCAGTACCCCAACCCGAACAGGGTTTTTTACAGATACGCAGTATTTT.

V gene TRBV7-9 combines with J gene TRBJ1-4; D is unresolved. From germline, CDR1 is SEHNR and CDR2 FQNEAQ (reference sequence). CDR3 length equals 14 residues. The germline V and J ends were trimmed by 3 bases and 4 bases, with 9 bases remaining between them. CDR3 bases: TGTGCCAGCAGCTTCAATAGTAATAATGAAAAACTGTTTTTT. Translating gives CASSFNSNNEKLFF.

The chain combines TRBV11-2 with TRBJ2-7; 11 bases agree with TRBD2. CDR1 and CDR2 (germline): SGHAT, FQNNGV. CDR3 length: 15 amino acids. V trimming: 5 bases; J trimming: 0 bases; junction bases outside the gene matches: 3. The CDR3 region has the DNA TGTGCCAGCAGCCAAACTAGCGGGGGCTCCTACGAGCAGTACTTC. It specifies CASSQTSGGSYEQYF. The variable domain in full, with the rest retrieved from reference TRBV11-2 and TRBJ2-7, is EAGVAQSPRYKIIEKRQSVAFWCNPISGHATLYWYQQILGQGPKLLIQFQNNGVVDDSQLPKDRFSAERLKGVDSTLKIQPAKLEDSAVYLCASSQTSGGSYEQYFGPGTRLTVT.

The rearrangement joins TRBV7-9 to TRBJ1-1; D not resolved. Germline V gives CDR1 SEHNR, CDR2 FQNEAQ (reference sequence). The CDR3 runs to 15 residues. The V end was cut by 5 bases, the J end by 1 base, with 14 bases between. In DNA, the CDR3 is TGTGCCAGCAGCAGCTGGTCTGTTGGGAACACTGAAGCTTTCTTT. Residues: CASSSWSVGNTEAFF.

The V call is TRBV18, the J call TRBJ1-4, with D perhaps TRBD1 (5 bases). Trimming took off 3 bases at V and 7 bases at J, with 15 bases between the two ends. CDR3 size: 15 residues. CDR1 and CDR2 from the germline V gene are KGHSH and LQKENI. CDR3 in DNA: TGTGCCAGCTCACCCCTTGGGGGGGGTGGTGAAAAACTGTTTTTT. The encoded protein is CASSPLGGGGEKLFF.

The gene calls are TRBV4-3 and TRBJ1-5; D is unresolved. Trimming stripped 2 bases from V and 5 bases from J, with 10 bases between. In germline, CDR1 is LGHNA, CDR2 YSLEER. The length of the CDR3 is 14 residues. In nucleotides, the CDR3 is TGCGCCAGCAGCCAAACAGCCGGGGATCAGCCCCAGCATTTT. Protein: CASSQTAGDQPQHF.

Turning to this clone: A junction end diverges from the germline sequence, so it may reflect a read error. The chain is built from TRBV12-5 and TRBJ2-1, with 12 bases that match TRBD2. Germline V gene lookup returns CDR1 LGHNT and CDR2 FRNRAP. This CDR3 is 15 amino acids long. CDR3 in DNA: TGTGCTAGTGGTTCTCCCGGCCGACTAGCGGGAGCCCTGGTCTTC. Translating gives CASGSPGRLAGALVF.

V is TRBV3-1 (or the pseudogene TRBV3-2) and J is TRBJ1-4; 7 bases fit TRBD1. Looked up from germline, CDR1 is LGHDT and CDR2 is YNNKEL (reference sequence). The V gene end was trimmed by 3 bases and the J gene end by 8 bases; junction bases not matched to a gene: 3. The CDR3 contains 13 residues. This CDR3 is CASSHRQGEKLFF. The CDR3 nucleotides are TGTGCCAGCAGCCATCGACAGGGAGAAAAACTGTTTTTT.

The V and J genes are TRBV11-2 and TRBJ2-7; D may be TRBD2 (5 bases). Trimming removed 0 bases at V and 2 bases at J, with 23 bases between. The CDR3 covers 19 residues. CDR1 and CDR2 from the germline V gene are SGHAT and FQNNGV. CDR3 nucleotide sequence: TGTGCCAGCAGCTTAGATGCCGCTCTTCGAGGCAGGAGGCCCTACGAGCAGTACTTC. It is translated as CASSLDAALRGRRPYEQYF.

The V call is TRBV6-5, the J call TRBJ1-5, with D possibly matching TRBD1 (5 bases). Germline CDR1 and CDR2: MNHEY and SVGAGI. The CDR3 length is 15 residues. Trimming pared 8 bases from V and 0 bases from J, leaving 14 bases between. The CDR3 DNA is TGTGCCAGCGGGCCGGGGGTTTCTAGCAATCAGCCCCAGCATTTT. As protein: CASGPGVSSNQPQHF.